This TCR beta chain stems from a study of cytotoxic CD8 clonotypes in ibrutinib-treated CLL. The CDR3 is 13 residues long. Trimming removed 2 bases from V and 0 bases from J, with 4 bases in between. CDR1 is KGHSH and CDR2 is LQKENI in the germline V gene. Here immunoSEQ multiplex PCR was the method, and the copy in TCRdb shows in-frame clones only, minus some. Among about 130,000 clones listed, around three quarters were seen once. The V call is TRBV18, the J call TRBJ1-1; D is unresolved. The receptor's source is a human donor with chronic lymphocytic leukemia. The material sequenced was PBMCs, taken after 12 months of ibrutinib treatment. The CDR3 is CASSPGLNTEAFF. The CDR3 bases are TGTGCCAGCTCACCAGGGTTGAACACTGAAGCTTTCTTT.